Listed below are T cell receptor beta chains from one sample, sequenced in a study of response to subunit inactivated influenza vaccine. Each CDR3 protein gets one entry after TCRdb re-called the RT-PCR reads with MiXCR. Among roughly 700,000 distinct CDR3 sequences listed, roughly 13% were seen once. Specimen: PBMCs from blood, collected 14 days before vaccination. These receptor sequences come from a man aged 50 or older who received an inactivated influenza vaccine. Each CDR3 is given with its conserved first and last residue. D genes are given only for firm matches. A clone size is listed for some rows: how often the clone was seen (once, few, many), or a class if it is expanded.

>.|TRBV12-3/TRBV12-4|many|TRBJ2-5
TGTGCCAGCAGTGACCCAGGGGAGACCCAGTACTTC
CASSDPGETQYF
>.|TRBV12-3/TRBV12-4|.|TRBJ2-3
TGTGCCAGCACCCCCGTTGCGACAGATACGCAGTATTTT
CASTPVATDTQYF
>TRBD2|TRBV6-2/TRBV6-3|many|TRBJ2-1
TGTGCCAGCATTGCTAGCGGGAGTGGTGAGCAGTTCTTC
CASIASGSGEQFF
>.|TRBV18|.|TRBJ2-2
TGTGCCAGCTCACCACCAAGCGTGGCCGGGGAGCTGTTTTTT
CASSPPSVAGELFF
>.|TRBV11-2|few|TRBJ2-1
TGTGCCAGCAGCCGACCCGGGCGGCTAGCGAAAAGCTCCTACAATGAGCAGTTCTTC
CASSRPGRLAKSSYNEQFF
>.|TRBV27|.|TRBJ1-5
TGTGCCAGCAGTTCCAAGGGGCAGCCCCAGCATTTT
CASSSKGQPQHF
>.|TRBV3-1|few|TRBJ1-1
TGTGCCAGCAGCCAAGATCGACGCGGAGCTTTCTTT
CASSQDRRGAFF
>TRBD1|TRBV11-2|.|TRBJ2-3
TGTGCCAGCAGCTTAGATTCCTGGGACAGGGGTTTTATAGATACGCAGTATTTT
CASSLDSWDRGFIDTQYF
>.|TRBV20-1|.|TRBJ1-4
TGCAGTGCTAGAGCGGCGCCAGCTAATGAAAAACTGTTTTTT
CSARAAPANEKLFF
>TRBD1|TRBV29-1|.|TRBJ2-5
TGCAGCGTTCTCGTTTGGGACAGGGGACAAGAGACCCAGTACTTC
CSVLVWDRGQETQYF
>TRBD2|TRBV10-3|few|TRBJ2-1
TGTGCCATCAGTGAGACTAGCGCCTCCTACAATGAGCAGTTCTTC
CAISETSASYNEQFF